One sample yielded the 27 T cell receptor beta chains listed below, sequenced in a study of blood T cell repertoires in COVID-19. The protocol was immunoSEQ multiplex PCR, while the TCRdb copy is restricted to in-frame clones and leaves out a portion. The sample yields approximately 430,000 clones, just over 85% seen once. The material sequenced was peripheral blood. These receptors came from a woman aged 25 to 39 with active or convalescent COVID-19.

V gene TRBV2 combines with J gene TRBJ1-1, with a weak D call TRBD1 (5 bases). The CDR3 contains 13 residues. Germline-derived CDR1 and CDR2 are SNHLY and FYNNEI. The germline V and J ends were trimmed by 6 bases and 10 bases, with 18 bases remaining between them. The CDR3 loop reads CASRESGGTGAFF. The CDR3 DNA follows: TGTGCCAGCAGGGAAAGCGGGGGGACGGGAGCTTTCTTT.

This chain uses TRBV29-1 with TRBJ2-5; 12 positions match TRBD1. With 3 bases clipped from V and 5 bases from J, the junction kept 4 bases outside the gene matches. The V gene's germline CDR1 is SQVTM and CDR2 ANQGSEA. This CDR3 is built from 14 residues. CDR3 sequence: CSVEGQGALETQYF. For the CDR3, the DNA is TGCAGCGTTGAGGGACAGGGGGCTTTGGAGACCCAGTACTTC.

The sample holds a few counts of this clone. The chain has TRBV7-9 and TRBJ2-7; tentative D call: TRBD2 (6 bases). Germline CDR1 SEHNR, CDR2 FQNEAQ (reference sequence). The CDR3 has 15 amino acids. V lost 5 bases and J lost 1, with 15 bases in between. CDR3 sequence: CASSRRTGLSYEQYF. The CDR3 DNA is TGTGCCAGCAGCCGCCGGACGGGACTGTCCTACGAGCAGTACTTC.

The rearrangement links TRBV2 to TRBJ2-3, with 15 nucleotides matching TRBD2. The CDR3 consists of 20 residues. CDR1 and CDR2 from the germline V gene are SNHLY and FYNNEI. The ends lost 5 bases at V and 0 bases at J; junction bases unmatched: 12. CDR3 loop: CASSRTGTSGGPLSTDTQYF. CDR3 sequence (DNA): TGTGCCAGCAGTCGGACCGGGACTAGCGGGGGGCCACTGAGCACAGATACGCAGTATTTT.

Comment on this clone: Other DNA sequences in the same sample also yield this CDR3. The V gene is TRBV5-1, the J gene TRBJ1-1; 7 bases line up with TRBD1. After removal of 0 bases from V and 0 bases from J, the junction contained 2 bases not matched to a gene. The germline CDR1 and CDR2 sequences are SGHRS and YFSETQ. The CDR3 is 15 residues long. The CDR3 DNA reads TGCGCCAGCAGCTTGGGACAGGGCTTGAACACTGAAGCTTTCTTT. The encoded protein is CASSLGQGLNTEAFF.

The rearrangement joins TRBV30 to TRBJ1-2; D uncertain. Germline CDR1 reads GTSNPN; CDR2 reads SVGIG (reference sequence). The CDR3 is 12 residues long. V was pared by 0 bases and J by 8 bases, with 10 bases between. CDR3: CAWSVFLRGYTF. In DNA form, the CDR3 reads TGTGCCTGGAGTGTATTCCTCCGGGGCTACACCTTC.

The V gene is TRBV4-2, the J gene TRBJ1-2; 9 positions match TRBD1. From germline, CDR1 is LGHNA and CDR2 YNFKEQ. Unmatched junction bases numbered 7, after V lost 3 bases and J lost 8 bases. The CDR3 is 14 amino acids. The CDR3 is CASSHEDRGRGYTF. For the CDR3, the DNA is TGTGCCAGCAGCCATGAGGACAGGGGTCGAGGCTACACCTTC.

This chain joins TRBV27 and TRBJ2-5, with 11 positions matching TRBD2. Germline lookup yields CDR1 MNHEY and CDR2 SMNVEV (reference sequence). V dropped 3 bases and J dropped 1; count of bases not matched to a gene: 10. This CDR3 spans 18 amino acids. The CDR3 region has the DNA TGTGCCAGCAGTTTTCTAGCGGGAGGTAAAGGGGGCCAAGAGACCCAGTACTTC. It is translated as CASSFLAGGKGGQETQYF.

The chain is built from TRBV30 and TRBJ1-1; no firm D call. The CDR3 has 12 amino acids. Deletions cut 4 bases from V and 6 bases from J, with 12 bases between. Looked up from germline, CDR1 is GTSNPN and CDR2 is SVGIG (reference sequence). The CDR3 region is CAWTLRSSEAFF. The CDR3 nucleotides are TGTGCCTGGACCCTTCGGAGTTCTGAAGCTTTCTTT.

The chain links TRBV4-1 to TRBJ1-1; D might be TRBD1 (5 bases). V lost 1 base and J lost 2, with 14 bases in between. The germline gives CDR1 MGHRA, CDR2 YSYEKL. This CDR3 contains 16 residues. Here the CDR3 reads CASSQVISGANTEAFF. The CDR3 DNA is TGCGCCAGCAGCCAAGTCATTTCTGGGGCCAACACTGAAGCTTTCTTT.

In the case of this clone: The junction departs from the called germline gene at one end, perhaps through a read error. This chain connects TRBV6-5 to TRBJ1-1; 10 bases are a match to TRBD1. This CDR3 region has 12 residues. CDR1 MNHEY and CDR2 SVGAGI come from the germline V gene. The CDR3 sequence is CASSTTGGLRLF. CDR3 sequence (DNA): TGTGCCAGCAGTACGACAGGGGGCCTTCGGCTATTT.

Only one count was recorded for this clone. The J gene is TRBJ2-7, the V gene TRBV12-5; D is ambiguous. Germline CDR1 and CDR2: LGHNT and FRNRAP. Trimming removed 0 bases at V and 0 bases at J, with 6 bases between. This CDR3 is 14 amino acids long. CDR3 coding DNA: TGTGCTAGTGGTTTGGTACGCGGCTCCTACGAGCAGTACTTC. This translates into CASGLVRGSYEQYF.

This clone was found a few times. The chain joins TRBV5-1 to TRBJ1-1; D gene ambiguous. V was trimmed by 2 bases and J by 0 bases, leaving 5 bases between them. The CDR3 covers 13 residues. CDR1 and CDR2 from the germline V gene are SGHRS and YFSETQ. The chain's CDR3 is CASSFNLNTEAFF. The CDR3 nucleotides are TGCGCCAGCAGCTTCAATCTGAACACTGAAGCTTTCTTT.

The V gene is TRBV10-3, the J gene TRBJ2-5, with TRBD2 as a possible D gene (6 bases). The CDR3 totals 19 residues. From germline, CDR1 is ENHRY and CDR2 SYGVKD. Trimming left V 3 bases short and J 0 bases short, with 23 bases between. The CDR3 region has the DNA TGTGCCATCAGTGACATGACTAGTTTATCGGGAATGTACCAAGAGACCCAGTACTTC. It encodes CAISDMTSLSGMYQETQYF.

The rearrangement links TRBV28 to TRBJ1-2, with D tentatively TRBD1 (6 bases). From germline, CDR1 is MDHEN and CDR2 SYDVKM. CDR3 length: 15 amino acids. With 5 bases removed from V and 3 bases from J, the gap between germline ends came to 16 bases. The CDR3 bases are TGTGCCAGCAGTCCGGGGGCAGCGGGGGACTATGGCTACACCTTC. It is translated as CASSPGAAGDYGYTF.

The chain joins TRBV29-1 to TRBJ1-1; D remains unclear. Per the germline V gene, CDR1 is SQVTM and CDR2 is ANQGSEA. V was pared by 6 bases and J by 3 bases, with 2 bases between. This CDR3 is 9 amino acids long. CDR3 amino acids: CSVDTEAFF. In DNA form, the CDR3 reads TGCAGCGTCGACACTGAAGCTTTCTTT. The full variable domain, completed using reference TRBV29-1 and TRBJ1-1, is SAVISQKPSRDICQRGTSLTIQCQVDSQVTMMFWYRQQPGQSLTLIATANQGSEATYESGFVIDKFPISRPNLTFSTLTVSNMSPEDSSIYLCSVDTEAFFGQGTRLTVV.

This sequence joins TRBV19 and TRBJ1-6; 8 bases fit TRBD1. V trimming: 7 bases; J trimming: 9 bases; junction bases outside the gene matches: 14. Per the germline V gene, CDR1 is LNHDA and CDR2 is SQIVND (reference sequence). CDR3 size: 16 residues. For the CDR3, the DNA is TGTGCCAGTACCTATCAACCGCAGGGGGCAAGTTCACCCCTCCACTTT. It yields the protein CASTYQPQGASSPLHF. Looking up the rest from reference TRBV19 and TRBJ1-6 gives the full variable domain: DGGITQSPKYLFRKEGQNVTLSCEQNLNHDAMYWYRQDPGQGLRLIYYSQIVNDFQKGDIAEGYSVSREKKESFPLTVTSAQKNPTAFYLCASTYQPQGASSPLHFGNGTRLTVT.

V and J are TRBV11-1 and TRBJ1-1, with 10 bases aligning to TRBD1. From germline, CDR1 is SGHAT and CDR2 FQDESV (reference sequence). J was trimmed by 7 bases and V by 5 bases; bases with no gene match: 10. There are 15 residues in the CDR3. CDR3 loop: CASSHFPRDRGEAFF. DNA for the CDR3: TGTGCCAGCAGCCACTTCCCCCGGGACAGGGGTGAAGCTTTCTTT.

The chain links TRBV2 to TRBJ1-1; D is unclear. This CDR3 is built from 12 residues. V was clipped by 5 bases and J by 8 bases, with 12 bases between them. Germline CDR1 SNHLY, CDR2 FYNNEI. Here the CDR3 DNA reads TGTGCCAGCAGTCTTAACACGCCCGAAGCTTTCTTT. Its protein is CASSLNTPEAFF. Variable domain in full (rest from reference TRBV2 and TRBJ1-1): EPEVTQTPSHQVTQMGQEVILRCVPISNHLYFYWYRQILGQKVEFLVSFYNNEISEKSEIFDDQFSVERPDGSNFTLKIRSTKLEDSAMYFCASSLNTPEAFFGQGTRLTVV.

This clone was counted a few times. The J gene is TRBJ2-7, the V gene TRBV3-1 (or the pseudogene TRBV3-2), with 12 bases fitting TRBD2. The germline gives CDR1 LGHDT, CDR2 YNNKEL (reference sequence). Trimming at V came to 1 base and at J to 3 bases, leaving 7 bases not matched to a gene. The length of the CDR3 is 17 residues. Here the CDR3 reads CASSQGLAGDPFYEQYF. For the CDR3, the DNA is TGTGCCAGCAGCCAAGGACTAGCGGGAGACCCTTTCTACGAGCAGTACTTC.

This clone was counted once. This chain uses TRBV5-1 with TRBJ2-2, with 8 bases that match TRBD1. V was pared by 4 bases and J by 1 base, with 6 bases of the junction left unmatched. CDR3 length equals 16 residues. The germline V gene encodes CDR1 SGHRS and CDR2 YFSETQ. The CDR3 loop is CASSRNGQGNTGELFF. As DNA, the CDR3 is TGCGCCAGCAGCAGGAACGGACAGGGGAACACCGGGGAGCTGTTTTTT.

CDR3 DNA sequence: TGTGCCAGTAGTATAGACAGGGGGAAGGCTCAGCCCCAGCATTTT. Translating it yields CASSIDRGKAQPQHF. V gene TRBV19 combines with J gene TRBJ1-5, with 7 bases aligning to TRBD1. The CDR3 is 15 residues long. Germline CDR1 reads LNHDA; CDR2 reads SQIVND (reference sequence). Trimming took 0 bases from V and 6 from J; bases not matched to a gene: 5.

The chain combines TRBV2 with TRBJ1-1, with 9 bases lining up with TRBD1. This CDR3 is 14 amino acids long. Trimming at V came to 6 bases and at J to 5 bases, leaving 7 bases not matched to a gene. Looked up from germline, CDR1 is SNHLY and CDR2 is FYNNEI. The CDR3 loop reads CASSPQGAWTEAFF. CDR3 coding DNA: TGTGCCAGCAGCCCACAGGGGGCTTGGACTGAAGCTTTCTTT.

Details on this clone: The junction differs from germline at one of its ends, possibly a read error. This chain uses TRBV5-1 with TRBJ2-1; 8 nucleotides align to TRBD2. Per the germline V gene, CDR1 is SGHRS and CDR2 is YFSETQ. This CDR3 has 16 residues. DNA of the CDR3: TGCGCCAGCAGCCCGGGAGGGCCAGGGGATGGGATGAGTCAGCTCTTC. Its protein product is CASSPGGPGDGMSQLF.

The J gene is TRBJ2-6, the V gene TRBV29-1; no reliable D call. Germline CDR1 is SQVTM and CDR2 is ANQGSEA. This CDR3 spans 15 amino acids. Trimming stripped 4 bases from V and 2 bases from J, with 12 bases between. The CDR3 spells CSVGRREAGANVLTF. DNA for the CDR3: TGCAGCGTTGGACGTCGTGAGGCTGGGGCCAACGTCCTGACTTTC.

V and J are TRBV18 and TRBJ2-1; TRBD2 aligns across 11 bases. Per the germline V gene, CDR1 is KGHSH and CDR2 is LQKENI. This CDR3 comprises 16 residues. J gave up 0 bases and V 6 bases, and 4 bases lay outside the gene matches. In DNA, the CDR3 is TGTGCCAGCTCCCAAACTAGCGGGAGCTCCTACAATGAGCAGTTCTTC. Translating it yields CASSQTSGSSYNEQFF.

CDR3 loop: CASSFWGATEAFF. The CDR3 DNA reads as TGTGCCAGCAGTTTTTGGGGAGCCACTGAAGCTTTCTTT. The chain combines TRBV12-3 or TRBV12-4 with TRBJ1-1; D remains unclear. Trimming pared 3 bases from V and 4 bases from J, leaving 9 bases between. The CDR3 totals 13 residues.